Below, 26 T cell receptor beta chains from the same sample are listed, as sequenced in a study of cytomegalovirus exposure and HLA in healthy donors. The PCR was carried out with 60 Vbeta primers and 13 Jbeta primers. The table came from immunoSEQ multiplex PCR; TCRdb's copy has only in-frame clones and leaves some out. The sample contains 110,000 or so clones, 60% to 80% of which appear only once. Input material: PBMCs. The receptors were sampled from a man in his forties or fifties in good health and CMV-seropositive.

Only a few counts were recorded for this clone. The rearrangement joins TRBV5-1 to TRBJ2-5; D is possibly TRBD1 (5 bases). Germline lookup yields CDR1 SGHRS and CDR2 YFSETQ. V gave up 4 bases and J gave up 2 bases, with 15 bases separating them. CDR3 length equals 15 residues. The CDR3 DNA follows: TGCGCCAGCAGCCCCAACCAGGGATGGCAAGAGACCCAGTACTTC. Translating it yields CASSPNQGWQETQYF.

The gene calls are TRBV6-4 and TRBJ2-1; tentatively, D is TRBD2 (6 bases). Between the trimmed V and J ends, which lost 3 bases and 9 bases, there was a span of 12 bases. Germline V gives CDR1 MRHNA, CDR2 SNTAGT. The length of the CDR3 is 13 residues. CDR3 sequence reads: CASSEYSGGEQFF. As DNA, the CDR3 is TGTGCCAGCAGTGAGTACTCCGGGGGTGAGCAGTTCTTC.

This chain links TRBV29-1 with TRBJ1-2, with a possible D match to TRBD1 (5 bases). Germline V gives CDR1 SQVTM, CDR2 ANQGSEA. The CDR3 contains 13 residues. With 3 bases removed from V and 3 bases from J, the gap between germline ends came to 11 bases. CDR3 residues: CSVDSRADYGYTF. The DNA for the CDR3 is TGCAGCGTTGATAGCAGGGCGGACTATGGCTACACCTTC.

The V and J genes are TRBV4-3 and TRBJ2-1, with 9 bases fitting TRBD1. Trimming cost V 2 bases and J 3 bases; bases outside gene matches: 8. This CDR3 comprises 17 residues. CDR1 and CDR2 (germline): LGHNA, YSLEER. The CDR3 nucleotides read TGCGCCAGCAGCCAAAAGGGGCGGGACAGGGACTACAATGAGCAGTTCTTC. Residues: CASSQKGRDRDYNEQFF.

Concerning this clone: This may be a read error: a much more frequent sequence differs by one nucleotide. This chain's CDR3 is CASSLGGDTEAFF. The CDR3 nucleotides read TGTGCCAGCAGCTTGGGAGGGGACACTGAAGCTTTCTTT. V gene TRBV7-2 combines with J gene TRBJ1-1; D may be TRBD1 (5 bases). Germline V lookup: CDR1 SGHTA, CDR2 FQGNSA. V lost 3 bases, J lost 3 bases, and 8 bases lay in between. The CDR3 runs to 13 residues.

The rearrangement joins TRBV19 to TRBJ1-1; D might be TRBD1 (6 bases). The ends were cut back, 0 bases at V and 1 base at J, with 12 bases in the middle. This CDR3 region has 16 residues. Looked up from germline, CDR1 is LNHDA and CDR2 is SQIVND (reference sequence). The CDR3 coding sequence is TGTGCCAGTAGTATAGAACAGGGTCTTGGGAACACTGAAGCTTTCTTT. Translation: CASSIEQGLGNTEAFF.

CDR3 region: CASRSGRVMDEQFF. The CDR3 coding sequence is TGTGCCAGCAGGAGCGGGAGGGTAATGGACGAGCAGTTCTTC. This sequence joins TRBV6-1 and TRBJ2-1, with 10 bases aligning to TRBD2. The ends lost 6 bases at V and 10 bases at J; junction bases unmatched: 9. CDR3 length: 14 amino acids. Germline V gives CDR1 MNHNS, CDR2 SASEGT.

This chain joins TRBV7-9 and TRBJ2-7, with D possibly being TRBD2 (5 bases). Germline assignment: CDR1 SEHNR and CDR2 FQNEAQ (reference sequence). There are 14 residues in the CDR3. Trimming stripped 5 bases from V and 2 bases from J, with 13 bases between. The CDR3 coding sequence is TGTGCCAGCAGCCGTCCGGGAACCCCCTACGAGCAGTACTTC. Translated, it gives CASSRPGTPYEQYF.

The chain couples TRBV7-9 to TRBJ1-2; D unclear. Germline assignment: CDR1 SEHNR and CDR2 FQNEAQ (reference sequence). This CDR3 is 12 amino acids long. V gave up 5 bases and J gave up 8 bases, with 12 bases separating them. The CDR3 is CASSQSTGGYTF. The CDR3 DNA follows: TGTGCCAGCAGCCAATCGACGGGGGGCTACACCTTC.

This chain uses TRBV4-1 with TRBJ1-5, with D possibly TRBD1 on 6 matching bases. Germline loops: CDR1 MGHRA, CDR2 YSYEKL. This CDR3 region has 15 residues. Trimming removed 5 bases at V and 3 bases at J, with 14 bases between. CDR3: CASSSGRGSNQPQHF. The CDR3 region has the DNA TGCGCCAGCAGCTCAGGGAGGGGGTCCAATCAGCCCCAGCATTTT.

In nucleotides, the CDR3 is TGTGCCAGCAGCCAAGTAGGCGGGGAAAGGACAGATACGCAGTATTTT. Translated: CASSQVGGERTDTQYF. The chain combines TRBV4-2 with TRBJ2-3; a possible D gene is TRBD2 (6 bases). The V end lost 1 base, the J end lost 3 bases, and 14 bases lay between the germline ends. The CDR3 sequence is 16 residues long. CDR1 LGHNA and CDR2 YNFKEQ come from the germline V gene.

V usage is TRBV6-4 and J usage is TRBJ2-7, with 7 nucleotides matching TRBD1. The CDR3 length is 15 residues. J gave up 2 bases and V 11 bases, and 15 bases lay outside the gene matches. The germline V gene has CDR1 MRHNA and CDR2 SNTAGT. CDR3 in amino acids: CAGSFIGTAAYEQYF. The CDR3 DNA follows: TGTGCCGGATCCTTTATAGGGACAGCCGCCTACGAGCAGTACTTC.

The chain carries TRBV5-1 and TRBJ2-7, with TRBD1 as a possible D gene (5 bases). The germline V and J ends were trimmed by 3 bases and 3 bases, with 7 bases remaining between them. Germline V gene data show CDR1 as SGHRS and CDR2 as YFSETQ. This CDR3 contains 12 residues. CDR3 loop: CASSSQGYEQYF. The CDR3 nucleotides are TGCGCCAGCAGCTCTCAGGGCTACGAGCAGTACTTC.

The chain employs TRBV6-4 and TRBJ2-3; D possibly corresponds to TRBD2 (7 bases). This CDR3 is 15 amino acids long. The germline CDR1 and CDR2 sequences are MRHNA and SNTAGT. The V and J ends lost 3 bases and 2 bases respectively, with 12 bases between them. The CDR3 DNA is TGTGCCAGCAGTGAGGACGGGGGGCCCACAGATACGCAGTATTTT. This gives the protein CASSEDGGPTDTQYF.

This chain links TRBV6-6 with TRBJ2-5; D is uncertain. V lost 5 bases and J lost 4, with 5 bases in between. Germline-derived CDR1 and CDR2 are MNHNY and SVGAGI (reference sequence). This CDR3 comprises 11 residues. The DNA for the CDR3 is TGTGCCAGCAGTATCGGAGAGACCCAGTACTTC. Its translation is CASSIGETQYF.

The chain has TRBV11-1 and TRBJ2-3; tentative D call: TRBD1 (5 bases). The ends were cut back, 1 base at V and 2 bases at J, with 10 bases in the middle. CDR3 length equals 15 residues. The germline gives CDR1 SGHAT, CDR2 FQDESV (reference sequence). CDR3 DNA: TGTGCCAGCAGCTTAGGACAGATATTCACAGATACGCAGTATTTT. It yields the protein CASSLGQIFTDTQYF.

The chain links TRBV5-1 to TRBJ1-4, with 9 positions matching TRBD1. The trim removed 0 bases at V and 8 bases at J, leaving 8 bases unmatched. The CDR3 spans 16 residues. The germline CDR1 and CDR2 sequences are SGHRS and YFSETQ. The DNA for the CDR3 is TGCGCCAGCAGCTTGGGGACAGGGGTTCGTAGGGAAAAACTGTTTTTT. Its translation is CASSLGTGVRREKLFF.

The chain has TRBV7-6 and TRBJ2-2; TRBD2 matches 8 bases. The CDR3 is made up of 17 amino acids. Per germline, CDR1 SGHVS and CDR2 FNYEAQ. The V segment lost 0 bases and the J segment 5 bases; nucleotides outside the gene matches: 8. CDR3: CASSLASQRGPTGELFF. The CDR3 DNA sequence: TGTGCCAGCAGCTTAGCCTCCCAGCGGGGGCCAACCGGGGAGCTGTTTTTT.

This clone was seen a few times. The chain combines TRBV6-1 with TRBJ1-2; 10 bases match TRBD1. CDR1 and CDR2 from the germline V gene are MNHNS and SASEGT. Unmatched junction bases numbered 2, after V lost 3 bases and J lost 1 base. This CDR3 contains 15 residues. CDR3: CASSDRTGGNYGYTF. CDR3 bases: TGTGCCAGCAGTGATAGGACAGGGGGTAACTATGGCTACACCTTC.

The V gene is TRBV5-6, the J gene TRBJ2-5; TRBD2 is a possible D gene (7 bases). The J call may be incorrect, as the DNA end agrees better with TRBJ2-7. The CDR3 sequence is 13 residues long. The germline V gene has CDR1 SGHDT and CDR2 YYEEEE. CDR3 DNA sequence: TGTGCCAGCAGCTTCGGGGGGCAGTACGAGCAGTACTTC. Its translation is CASSFGGQYEQYF.

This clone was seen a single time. The CDR3 sequence: CASSFAGTRTDTQYF. The CDR3 coding sequence is TGTGCCAGCAGTTTCGCCGGGACTAGAACAGATACGCAGTATTTT. The chain joins TRBV6-5 to TRBJ2-3; 8 positions agree with TRBD2. This CDR3 comprises 15 residues. After removal of 4 bases from V and 3 bases from J, the junction contained 6 bases not matched to a gene. CDR1 is MNHEY and CDR2 is SVGAGI in the germline V gene.

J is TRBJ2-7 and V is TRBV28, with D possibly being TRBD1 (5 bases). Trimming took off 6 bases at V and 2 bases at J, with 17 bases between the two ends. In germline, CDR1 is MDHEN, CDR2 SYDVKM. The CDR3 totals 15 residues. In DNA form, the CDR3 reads TGTGCCAGCAGGCCCCACAAGACAGAGCCCTACGAGCAGTACTTC. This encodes CASRPHKTEPYEQYF.

The CDR3 spells CASSLDRGDYGYTF. CDR3 sequence (DNA): TGTGCCAGCAGCTTGGACAGGGGGGACTATGGCTACACCTTC. The chain joins TRBV11-2 to TRBJ1-2; 10 positions agree with TRBD1. Trimming removed 3 bases from V and 3 bases from J; junction bases left unmatched: 1. CDR3 length: 14 residues. Looked up from germline, CDR1 is SGHAT and CDR2 is FQNNGV.

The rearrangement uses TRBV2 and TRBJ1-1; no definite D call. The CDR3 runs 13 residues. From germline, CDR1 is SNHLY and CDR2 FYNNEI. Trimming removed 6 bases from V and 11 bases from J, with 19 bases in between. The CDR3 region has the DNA TGTGCCAGCAGGATAGAAACTACTGCCAACGCTTTCTTT. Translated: CASRIETTANAFF.

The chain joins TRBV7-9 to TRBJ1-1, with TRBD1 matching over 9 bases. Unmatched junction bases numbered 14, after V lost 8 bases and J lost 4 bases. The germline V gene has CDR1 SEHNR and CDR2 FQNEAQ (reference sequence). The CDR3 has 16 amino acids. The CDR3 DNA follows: TGTGCCAGCTTGGCCGGGACAGGGTTTTTGGGCACTGAAGCTTTCTTT. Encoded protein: CASLAGTGFLGTEAFF.

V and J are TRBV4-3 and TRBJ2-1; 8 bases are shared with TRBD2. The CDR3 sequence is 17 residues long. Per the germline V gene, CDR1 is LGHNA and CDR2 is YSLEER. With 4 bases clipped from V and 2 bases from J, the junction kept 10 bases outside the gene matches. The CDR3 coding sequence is TGCGCCAGCAGCCCGTCTACCGGGACTAGGGCCTACAATGAGCAGTTCTTC. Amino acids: CASSPSTGTRAYNEQFF.